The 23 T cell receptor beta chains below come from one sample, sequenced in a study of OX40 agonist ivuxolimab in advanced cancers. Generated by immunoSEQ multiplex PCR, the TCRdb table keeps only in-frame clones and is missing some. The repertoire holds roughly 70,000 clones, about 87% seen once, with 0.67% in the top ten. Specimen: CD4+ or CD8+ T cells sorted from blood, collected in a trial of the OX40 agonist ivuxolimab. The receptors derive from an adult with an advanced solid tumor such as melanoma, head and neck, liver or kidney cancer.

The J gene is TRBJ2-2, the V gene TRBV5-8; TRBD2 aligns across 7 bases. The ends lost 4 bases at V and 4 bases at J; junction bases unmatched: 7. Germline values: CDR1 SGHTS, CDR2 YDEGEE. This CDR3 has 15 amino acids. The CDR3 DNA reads TGTGCCAGCAGCCTCGAGGTAGCGGGCACCGGGGAGCTGTTTTTT. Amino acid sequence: CASSLEVAGTGELFF.

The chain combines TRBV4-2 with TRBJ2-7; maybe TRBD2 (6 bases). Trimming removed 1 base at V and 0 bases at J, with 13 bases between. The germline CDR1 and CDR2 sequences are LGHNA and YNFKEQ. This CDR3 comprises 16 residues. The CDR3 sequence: CASSQAASEHSYEQYF. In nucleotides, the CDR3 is TGTGCCAGCAGCCAAGCTGCTAGCGAGCACTCCTACGAGCAGTACTTC.

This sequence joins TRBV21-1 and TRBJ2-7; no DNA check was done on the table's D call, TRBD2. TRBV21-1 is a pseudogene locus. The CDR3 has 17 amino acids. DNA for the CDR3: TGTGCCAGCAGCAAAGCGGGACTAGCGGGACCCCTTGGCGAGCAGTACTTC. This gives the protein CASSKAGLAGPLGEQYF.

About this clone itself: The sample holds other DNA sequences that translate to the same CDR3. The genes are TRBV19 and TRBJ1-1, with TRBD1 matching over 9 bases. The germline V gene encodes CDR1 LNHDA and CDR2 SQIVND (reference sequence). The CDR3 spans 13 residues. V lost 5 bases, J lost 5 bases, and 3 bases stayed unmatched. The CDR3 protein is CASSSTGGTEAFF. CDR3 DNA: TGTGCCAGTAGTTCGACAGGGGGTACTGAAGCTTTCTTT.

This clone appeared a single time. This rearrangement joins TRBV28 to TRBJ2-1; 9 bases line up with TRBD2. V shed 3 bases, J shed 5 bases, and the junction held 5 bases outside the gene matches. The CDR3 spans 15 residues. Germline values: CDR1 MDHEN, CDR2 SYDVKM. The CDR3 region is CASSFALAGHNEQFF. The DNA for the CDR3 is TGTGCCAGCAGTTTCGCGCTAGCGGGGCACAATGAGCAGTTCTTC.

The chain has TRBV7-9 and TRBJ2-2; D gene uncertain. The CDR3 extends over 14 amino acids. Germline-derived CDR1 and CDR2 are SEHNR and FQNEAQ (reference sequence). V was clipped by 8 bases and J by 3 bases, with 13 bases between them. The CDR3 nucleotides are TGTGCCAGCCGGGCTACGGGCGACACCGGGGAGCTGTTTTTT. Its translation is CASRATGDTGELFF. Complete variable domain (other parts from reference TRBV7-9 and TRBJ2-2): DTGVSQNPRHKITKRGQNVTFRCDPISEHNRLYWYRQTLGQGPEFLTYFQNEAQLEKSRLLSDRFSAERPKGSFSTLEIQRTEQGDSAMYLCASRATGDTGELFFGEGSRLTVL.

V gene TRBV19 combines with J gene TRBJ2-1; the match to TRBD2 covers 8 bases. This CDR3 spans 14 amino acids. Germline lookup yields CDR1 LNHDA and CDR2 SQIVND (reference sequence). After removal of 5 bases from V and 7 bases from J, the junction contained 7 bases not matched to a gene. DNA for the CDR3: TGTGCCAGTAGTGCGGCGGGAGGTTGGAATGAGCAGTTCTTC. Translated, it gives CASSAAGGWNEQFF. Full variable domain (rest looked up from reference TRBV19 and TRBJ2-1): DGGITQSPKYLFRKEGQNVTLSCEQNLNHDAMYWYRQDPGQGLRLIYYSQIVNDFQKGDIAEGYSVSREKKESFPLTVTSAQKNPTAFYLCASSAAGGWNEQFFGPGTRLTVL.

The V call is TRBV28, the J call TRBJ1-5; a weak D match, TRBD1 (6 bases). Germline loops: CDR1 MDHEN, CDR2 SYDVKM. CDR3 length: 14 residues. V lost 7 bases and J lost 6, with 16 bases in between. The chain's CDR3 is CASNSLQGPQPQHF. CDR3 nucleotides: TGTGCCAGCAATTCCCTTCAGGGGCCTCAGCCCCAGCATTTT. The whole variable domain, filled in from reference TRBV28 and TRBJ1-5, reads DVKVTQSSRYLVKRTGEKVFLECVQDMDHENMFWYRQDPGLGLRLIYFSYDVKMKEKGDIPEGYSVSREKKERFSLILESASTNQTSMYLCASNSLQGPQPQHFGDGTRLSIL.

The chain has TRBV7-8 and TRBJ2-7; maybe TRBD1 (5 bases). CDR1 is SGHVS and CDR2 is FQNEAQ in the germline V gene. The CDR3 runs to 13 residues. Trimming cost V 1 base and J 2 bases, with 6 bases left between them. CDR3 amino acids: CASSLVQAYEQYF. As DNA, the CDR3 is TGTGCCAGCAGCTTAGTACAGGCCTACGAGCAGTACTTC.

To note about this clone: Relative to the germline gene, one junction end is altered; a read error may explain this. CDR3 in amino acids: CASSLGSGLANEQFF. For the CDR3, the DNA is TGTGCTAGCAGCTTAGGCAGCGGCCTGGCCAATGAGCAGTTCTTC. The chain is built from TRBV7-7 and TRBJ2-1, with a possible D match to TRBD2 (5 bases). From germline, CDR1 is SSHAT and CDR2 FNYEAQ (reference sequence). There are 15 residues in the CDR3.

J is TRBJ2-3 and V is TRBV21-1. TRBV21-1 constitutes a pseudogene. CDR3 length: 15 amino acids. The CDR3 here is CASSKMSCRTDTQYF. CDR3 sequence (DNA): TGTGCCAGCAGCAAAATGTCCTGCCGCACAGATACGCAGTATTTT.

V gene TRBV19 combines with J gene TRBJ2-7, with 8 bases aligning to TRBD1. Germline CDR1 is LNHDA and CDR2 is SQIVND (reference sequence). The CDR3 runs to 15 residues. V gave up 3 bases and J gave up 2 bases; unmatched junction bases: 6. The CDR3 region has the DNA TGTGCCAGTAGTATGCGGACAGGGTCCCCCTACGAGCAGTACTTC. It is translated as CASSMRTGSPYEQYF.

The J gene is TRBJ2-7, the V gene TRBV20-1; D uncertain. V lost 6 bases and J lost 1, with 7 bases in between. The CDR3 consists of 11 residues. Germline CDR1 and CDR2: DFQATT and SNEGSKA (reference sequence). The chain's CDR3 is CSAKESYEQYF. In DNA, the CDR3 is TGCAGTGCCAAAGAATCCTACGAGCAGTACTTC.

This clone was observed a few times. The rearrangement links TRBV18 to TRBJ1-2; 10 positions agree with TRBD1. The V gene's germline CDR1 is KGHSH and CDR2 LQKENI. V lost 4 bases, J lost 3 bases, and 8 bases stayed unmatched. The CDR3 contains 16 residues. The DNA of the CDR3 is TGTGCCAGCTCACAGATCCGGGACAGGGGACACTATGGCTACACCTTC. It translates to CASSQIRDRGHYGYTF.

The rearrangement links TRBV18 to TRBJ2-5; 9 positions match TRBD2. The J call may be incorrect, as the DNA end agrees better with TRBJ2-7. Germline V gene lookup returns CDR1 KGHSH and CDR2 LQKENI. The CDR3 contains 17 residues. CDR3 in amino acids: CATSFCLAGSRYCEQYF. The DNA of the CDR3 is TGTGCCACCTCTTTTTGCCTAGCGGGGAGTAGGTACTGCGAGCAGTACTTC.

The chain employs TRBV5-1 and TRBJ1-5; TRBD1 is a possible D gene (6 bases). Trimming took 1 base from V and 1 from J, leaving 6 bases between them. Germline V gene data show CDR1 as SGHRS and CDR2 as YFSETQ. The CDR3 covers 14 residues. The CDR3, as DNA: TGCGCCAGCAGCTTGACAGGGAGCAATCAGCCCCAGCATTTT. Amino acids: CASSLTGSNQPQHF. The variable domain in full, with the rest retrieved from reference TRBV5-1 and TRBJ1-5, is KAGVTQTPRYLIKTRGQQVTLSCSPISGHRSVSWYQQTPGQGLQFLFEYFSETQRNKGNFPGRFSGRQFSNSRSEMNVSTLELGDSALYLCASSLTGSNQPQHFGDGTRLSIL.

Written as DNA, the CDR3 is TGCAGCGTTGAGCTCAGCTTCAATGAGCAGTTCTTC. Encoded protein: CSVELSFNEQFF. The chain carries TRBV29-1 and TRBJ2-1; D is ambiguous. The V gene lost 3 bases and the J gene lost 6 bases, with 9 bases spanning the gap. Germline V gene lookup returns CDR1 SQVTM and CDR2 ANQGSEA. The CDR3 consists of 12 residues.

The CDR3 here is CASSFQETQYF. CDR3 coding DNA: TGTGCCAGCAGCTTTCAAGAGACCCAGTACTTC. V and J are TRBV7-9 and TRBJ2-5; D not resolved. Per germline, CDR1 SEHNR and CDR2 FQNEAQ (reference sequence). V was pared by 3 bases and J by 2 bases, with 1 base between. The CDR3 has 11 residues.

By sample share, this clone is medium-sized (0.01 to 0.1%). The CDR3 bases are TGTGCCAGCAGACATACTAGCGGGCCTTGGGCAGATACGCAGTATTTT. Translating gives CASRHTSGPWADTQYF. V usage is TRBV28 and J usage is TRBJ2-3, with TRBD2 matching over 9 bases. The length of the CDR3 is 16 residues. Germline V gives CDR1 MDHEN, CDR2 SYDVKM. The V gene end was trimmed by 6 bases and the J gene end by 4 bases; junction bases not matched to a gene: 11.

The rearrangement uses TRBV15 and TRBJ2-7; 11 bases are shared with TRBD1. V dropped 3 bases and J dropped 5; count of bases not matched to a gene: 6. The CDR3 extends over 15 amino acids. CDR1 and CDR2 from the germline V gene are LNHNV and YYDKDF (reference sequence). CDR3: CATSRGGQGAHEQYF. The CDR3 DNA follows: TGTGCCACCAGCAGGGGAGGACAGGGGGCCCACGAGCAGTACTTC. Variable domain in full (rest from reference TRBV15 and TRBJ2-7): DAMVIQNPRYQVTQFGKPVTLSCSQTLNHNVMYWYQQKSSQAPKLLFHYYDKDFNNEADTPDNFQSRRPNTSFCFLDIRSPGLGDTAMYLCATSRGGQGAHEQYFGPGTRLTVT.

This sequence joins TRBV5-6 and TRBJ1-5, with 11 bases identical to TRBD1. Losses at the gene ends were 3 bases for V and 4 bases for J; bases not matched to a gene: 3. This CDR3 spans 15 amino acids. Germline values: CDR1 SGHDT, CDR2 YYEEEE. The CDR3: CASSYGQGANQPQHF. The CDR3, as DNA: TGTGCCAGCAGCTACGGACAGGGGGCGAATCAGCCCCAGCATTTT.

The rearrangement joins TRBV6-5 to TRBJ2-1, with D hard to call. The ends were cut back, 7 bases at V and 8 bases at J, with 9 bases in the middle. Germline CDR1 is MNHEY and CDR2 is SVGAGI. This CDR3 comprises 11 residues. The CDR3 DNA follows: TGTGCCAGCAAGGCGGTCGATGAGCAGTTCTTC. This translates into CASKAVDEQFF.

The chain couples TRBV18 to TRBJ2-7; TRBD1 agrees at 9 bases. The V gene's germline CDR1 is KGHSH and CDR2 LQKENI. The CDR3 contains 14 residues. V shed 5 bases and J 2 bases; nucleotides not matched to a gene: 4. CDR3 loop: CASSSGTGTYEQYF. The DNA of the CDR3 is TGTGCCAGCTCATCCGGGACAGGGACCTACGAGCAGTACTTC.